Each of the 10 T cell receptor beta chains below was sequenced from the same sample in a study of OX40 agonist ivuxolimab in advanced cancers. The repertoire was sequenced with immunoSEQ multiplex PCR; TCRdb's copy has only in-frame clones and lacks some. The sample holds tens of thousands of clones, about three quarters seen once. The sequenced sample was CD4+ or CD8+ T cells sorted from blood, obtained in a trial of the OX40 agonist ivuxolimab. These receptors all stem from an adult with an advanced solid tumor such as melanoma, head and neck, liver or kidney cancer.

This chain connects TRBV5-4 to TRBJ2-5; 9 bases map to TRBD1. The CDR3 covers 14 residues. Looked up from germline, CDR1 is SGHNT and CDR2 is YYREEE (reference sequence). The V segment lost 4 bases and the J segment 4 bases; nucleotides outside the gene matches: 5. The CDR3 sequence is CASSGDRGAETQYF. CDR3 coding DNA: TGTGCCAGCAGCGGCGACAGGGGGGCAGAGACCCAGTACTTC.

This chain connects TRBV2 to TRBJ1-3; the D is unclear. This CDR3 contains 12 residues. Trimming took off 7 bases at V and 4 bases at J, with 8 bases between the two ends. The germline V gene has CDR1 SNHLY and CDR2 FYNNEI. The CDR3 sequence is CASKLAGNTIYF. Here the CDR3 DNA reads TGTGCCAGCAAACTTGCGGGAAACACCATATATTTT.

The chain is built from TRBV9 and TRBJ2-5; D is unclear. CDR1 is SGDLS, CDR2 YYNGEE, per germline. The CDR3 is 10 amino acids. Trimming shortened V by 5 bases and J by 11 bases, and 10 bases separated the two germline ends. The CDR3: CASSDVEQYF. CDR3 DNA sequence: TGTGCCAGCAGTGATGTTGAGCAGTACTTC.

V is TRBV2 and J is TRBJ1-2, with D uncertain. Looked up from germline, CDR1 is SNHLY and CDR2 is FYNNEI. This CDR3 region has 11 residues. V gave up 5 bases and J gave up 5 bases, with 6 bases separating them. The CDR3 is CASSHQYGYTF. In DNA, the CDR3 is TGTGCCAGCAGTCATCAGTATGGCTACACCTTC.

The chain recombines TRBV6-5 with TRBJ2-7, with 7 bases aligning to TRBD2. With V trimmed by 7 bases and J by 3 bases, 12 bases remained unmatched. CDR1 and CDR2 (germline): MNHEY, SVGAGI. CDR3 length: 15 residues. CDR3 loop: CASTPRSGALYEQYF. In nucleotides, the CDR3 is TGTGCCAGCACCCCGAGAAGCGGGGCCCTCTACGAGCAGTACTTC.

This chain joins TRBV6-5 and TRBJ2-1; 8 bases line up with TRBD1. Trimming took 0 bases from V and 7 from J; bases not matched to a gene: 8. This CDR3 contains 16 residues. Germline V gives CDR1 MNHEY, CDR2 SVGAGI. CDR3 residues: CASSYSQGAGWNEQFF. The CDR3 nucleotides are TGTGCCAGCAGTTACTCTCAGGGGGCAGGATGGAATGAGCAGTTCTTC.

The CDR3 nucleotides read TGTGCCAGTACCTATGGTCGCGACACTGAAGCTTTCTTT. This translates into CASTYGRDTEAFF. The chain recombines TRBV19 with TRBJ1-1, with D unresolved. Trimming took 7 bases from V and 3 from J, leaving 12 bases between them. The V gene's germline CDR1 is LNHDA and CDR2 SQIVND (reference sequence). The CDR3 is 13 amino acids.

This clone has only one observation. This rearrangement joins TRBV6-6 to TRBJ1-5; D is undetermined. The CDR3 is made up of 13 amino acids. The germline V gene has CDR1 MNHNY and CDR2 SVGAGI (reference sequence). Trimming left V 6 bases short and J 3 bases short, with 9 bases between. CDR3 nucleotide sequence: TGTGCCAGCAGCCCCAGTAACAATCAGCCCCAGCATTTT. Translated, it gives CASSPSNNQPQHF.

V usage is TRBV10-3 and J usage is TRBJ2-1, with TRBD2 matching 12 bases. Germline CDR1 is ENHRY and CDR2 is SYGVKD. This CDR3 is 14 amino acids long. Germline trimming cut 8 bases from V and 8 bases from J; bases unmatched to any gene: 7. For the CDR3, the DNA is TGTGCCATCGGCTCTAGCGGGGGGGCCGATGAGCAGTTCTTC. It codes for CAIGSSGGADEQFF.

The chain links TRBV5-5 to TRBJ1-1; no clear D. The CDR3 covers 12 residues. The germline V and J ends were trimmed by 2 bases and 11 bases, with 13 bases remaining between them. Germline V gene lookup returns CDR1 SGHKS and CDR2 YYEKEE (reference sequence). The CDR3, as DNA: TGTGCCAGCAGCTTACACCGGGGAGTGGCTTTCTTT. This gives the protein CASSLHRGVAFF.